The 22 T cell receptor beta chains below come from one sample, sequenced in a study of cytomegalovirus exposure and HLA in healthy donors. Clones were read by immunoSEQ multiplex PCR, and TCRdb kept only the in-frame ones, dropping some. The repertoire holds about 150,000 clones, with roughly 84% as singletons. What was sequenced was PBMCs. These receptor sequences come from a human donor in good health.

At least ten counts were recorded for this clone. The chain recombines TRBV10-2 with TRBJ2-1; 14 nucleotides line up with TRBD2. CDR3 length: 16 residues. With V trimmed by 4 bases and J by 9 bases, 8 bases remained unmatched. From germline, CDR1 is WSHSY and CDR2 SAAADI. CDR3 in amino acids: CASSGGLAGVDGEQFF. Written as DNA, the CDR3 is TGCGCCAGCAGTGGGGGACTAGCGGGAGTCGACGGTGAGCAGTTCTTC.

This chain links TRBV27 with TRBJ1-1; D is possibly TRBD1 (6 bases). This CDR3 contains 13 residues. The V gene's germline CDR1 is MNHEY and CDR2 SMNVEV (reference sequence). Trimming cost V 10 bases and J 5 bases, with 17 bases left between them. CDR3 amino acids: CATTNRVGTEAFF. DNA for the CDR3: TGTGCCACTACGAACAGGGTGGGTACTGAAGCTTTCTTT.

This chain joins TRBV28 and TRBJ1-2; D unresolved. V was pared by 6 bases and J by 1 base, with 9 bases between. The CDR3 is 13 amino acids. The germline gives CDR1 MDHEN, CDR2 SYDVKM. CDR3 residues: CASRPASNYGYTF. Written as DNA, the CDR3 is TGTGCCAGCAGACCAGCGAGTAACTATGGCTACACCTTC.

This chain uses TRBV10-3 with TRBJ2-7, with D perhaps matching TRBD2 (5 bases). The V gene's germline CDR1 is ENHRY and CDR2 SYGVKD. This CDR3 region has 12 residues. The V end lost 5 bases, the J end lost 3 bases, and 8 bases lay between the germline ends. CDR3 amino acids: CAISRRDYEQYF. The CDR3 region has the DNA TGTGCCATCAGTCGCCGGGACTACGAGCAGTACTTC.

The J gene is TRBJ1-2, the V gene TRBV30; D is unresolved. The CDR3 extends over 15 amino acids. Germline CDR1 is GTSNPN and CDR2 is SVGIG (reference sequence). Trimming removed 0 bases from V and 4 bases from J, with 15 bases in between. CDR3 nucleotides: TGTGCCTGGAGTGTACGACGGGAAAAGCCCTATGGCTACACCTTC. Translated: CAWSVRREKPYGYTF.

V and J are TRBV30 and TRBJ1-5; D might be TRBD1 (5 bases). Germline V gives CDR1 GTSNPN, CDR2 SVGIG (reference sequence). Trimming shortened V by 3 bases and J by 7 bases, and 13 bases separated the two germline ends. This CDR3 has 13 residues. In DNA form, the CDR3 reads TGTGCCTGGAGCTTGCAGGGTGACCAGCCCCAGCATTTT. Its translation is CAWSLQGDQPQHF.

The CDR3, as DNA: TGCGCCAGCAGCGTGGAAGGGAGGGAGCAGTACTTC. This codes for CASSVEGREQYF. The chain carries TRBV5-1 and TRBJ2-7, with a possible D match to TRBD2 (6 bases). This CDR3 region has 12 residues. Trimming took 4 bases from V and 7 from J, leaving 12 bases between them. The V gene's germline CDR1 is SGHRS and CDR2 YFSETQ.

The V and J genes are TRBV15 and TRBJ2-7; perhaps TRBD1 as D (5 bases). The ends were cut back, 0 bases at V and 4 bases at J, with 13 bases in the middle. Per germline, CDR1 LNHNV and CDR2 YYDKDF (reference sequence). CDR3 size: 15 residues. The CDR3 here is CATSRDTGRTYEQYF. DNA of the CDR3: TGTGCCACCAGCAGAGATACAGGAAGGACATACGAGCAGTACTTC.

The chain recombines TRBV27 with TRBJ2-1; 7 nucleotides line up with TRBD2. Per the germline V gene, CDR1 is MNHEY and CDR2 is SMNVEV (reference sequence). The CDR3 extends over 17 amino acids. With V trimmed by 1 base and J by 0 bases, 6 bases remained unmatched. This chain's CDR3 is CASSLYGGSDSYNEQFF. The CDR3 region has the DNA TGTGCCAGCAGTTTATACGGCGGGAGTGACTCCTACAATGAGCAGTTCTTC.

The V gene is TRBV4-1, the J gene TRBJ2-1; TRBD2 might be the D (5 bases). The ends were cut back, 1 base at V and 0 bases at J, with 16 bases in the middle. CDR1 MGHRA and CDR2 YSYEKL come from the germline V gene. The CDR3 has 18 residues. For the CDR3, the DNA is TGCGCCAGCAGCCAAGTAGGTTTTCGGACTGACTCCTACAATGAGCAGTTCTTC. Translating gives CASSQVGFRTDSYNEQFF.

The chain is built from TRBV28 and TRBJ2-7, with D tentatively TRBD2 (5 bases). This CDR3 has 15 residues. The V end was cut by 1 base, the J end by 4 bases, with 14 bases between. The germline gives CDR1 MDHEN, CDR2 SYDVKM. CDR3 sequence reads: CASSLLSGNPYEQYF. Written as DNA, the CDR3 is TGTGCCAGCAGTTTATTGTCGGGGAACCCATACGAGCAGTACTTC.

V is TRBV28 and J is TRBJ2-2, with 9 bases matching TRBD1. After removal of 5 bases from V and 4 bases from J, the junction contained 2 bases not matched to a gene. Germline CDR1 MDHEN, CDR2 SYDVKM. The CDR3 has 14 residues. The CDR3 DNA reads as TGTGCCAGCAGTCTGACAGGGGGCACCGGGGAGCTGTTTTTT. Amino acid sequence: CASSLTGGTGELFF.

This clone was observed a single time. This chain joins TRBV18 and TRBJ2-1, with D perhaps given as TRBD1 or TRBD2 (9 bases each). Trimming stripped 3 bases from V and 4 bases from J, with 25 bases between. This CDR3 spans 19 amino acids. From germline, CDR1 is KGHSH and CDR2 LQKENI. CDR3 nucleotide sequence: TGTGCCAGCTCACCTGGGACAGGGCGACGCGGGGGGGGTTACAATGAGCAGTTCTTC. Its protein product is CASSPGTGRRGGGYNEQFF.

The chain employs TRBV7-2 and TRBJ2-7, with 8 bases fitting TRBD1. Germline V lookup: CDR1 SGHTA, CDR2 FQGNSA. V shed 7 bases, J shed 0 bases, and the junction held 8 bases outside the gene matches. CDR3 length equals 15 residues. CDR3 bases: TGTGCCAGCAACACGGGACAGGCTGGCTCCTACGAGCAGTACTTC. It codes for CASNTGQAGSYEQYF.

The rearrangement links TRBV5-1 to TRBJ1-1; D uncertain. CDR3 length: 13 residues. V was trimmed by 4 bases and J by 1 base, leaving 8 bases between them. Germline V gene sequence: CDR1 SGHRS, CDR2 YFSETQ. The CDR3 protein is CASSPTGNTEAFF. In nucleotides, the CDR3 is TGCGCCAGCAGCCCGACGGGGAACACTGAAGCTTTCTTT.

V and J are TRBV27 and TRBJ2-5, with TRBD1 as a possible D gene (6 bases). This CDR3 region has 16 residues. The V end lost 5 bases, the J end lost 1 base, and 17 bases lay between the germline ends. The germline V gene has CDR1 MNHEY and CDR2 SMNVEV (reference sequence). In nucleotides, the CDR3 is TGTGCCAGCAGTCCAGCTCAAAGGGGGTTCCAAGAGACCCAGTACTTC. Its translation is CASSPAQRGFQETQYF.

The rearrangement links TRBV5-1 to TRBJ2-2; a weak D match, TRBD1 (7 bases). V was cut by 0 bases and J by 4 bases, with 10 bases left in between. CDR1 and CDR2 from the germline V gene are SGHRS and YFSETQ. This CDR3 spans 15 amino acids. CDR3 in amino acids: CASSLGQGGTGELFF. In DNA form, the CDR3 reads TGCGCCAGCAGCTTGGGACAGGGAGGCACCGGGGAGCTGTTTTTT.

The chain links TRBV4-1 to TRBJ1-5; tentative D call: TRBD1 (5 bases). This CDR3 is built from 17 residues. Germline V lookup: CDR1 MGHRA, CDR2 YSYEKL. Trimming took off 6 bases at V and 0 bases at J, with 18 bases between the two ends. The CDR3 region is CASRHTTGTYSNQPQHF. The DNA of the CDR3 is TGCGCCAGCAGACACACCACGGGGACTTATAGCAATCAGCCCCAGCATTTT.

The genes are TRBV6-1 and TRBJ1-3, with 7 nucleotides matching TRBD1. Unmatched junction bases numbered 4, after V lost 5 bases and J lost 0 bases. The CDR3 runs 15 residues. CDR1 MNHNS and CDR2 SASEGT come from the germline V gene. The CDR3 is CASSIRGSSGNTIYF. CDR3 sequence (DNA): TGTGCCAGCAGTATCAGGGGGAGCTCTGGAAACACCATATATTTT.

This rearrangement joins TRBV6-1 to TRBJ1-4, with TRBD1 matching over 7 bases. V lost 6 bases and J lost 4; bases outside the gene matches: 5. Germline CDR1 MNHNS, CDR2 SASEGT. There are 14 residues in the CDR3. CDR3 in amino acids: CASRRGTVNEKLFF. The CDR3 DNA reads TGTGCCAGCAGGCGTGGGACAGTTAATGAAAAACTGTTTTTT.

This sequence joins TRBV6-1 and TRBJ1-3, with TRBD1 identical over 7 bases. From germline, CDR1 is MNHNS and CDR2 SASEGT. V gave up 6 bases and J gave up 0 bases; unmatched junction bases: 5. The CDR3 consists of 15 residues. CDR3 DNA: TGTGCCAGCAGACGAGACAGGGACTCTGGAAACACCATATATTTT. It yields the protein CASRRDRDSGNTIYF.

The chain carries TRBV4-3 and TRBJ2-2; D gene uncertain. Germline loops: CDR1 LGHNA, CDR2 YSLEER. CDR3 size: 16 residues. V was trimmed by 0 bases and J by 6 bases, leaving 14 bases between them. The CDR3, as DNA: TGCGCCAGCAGCCAAGATCTAAGCTTAGCCGCCGGGGAGCTGTTTTTT. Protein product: CASSQDLSLAAGELFF.